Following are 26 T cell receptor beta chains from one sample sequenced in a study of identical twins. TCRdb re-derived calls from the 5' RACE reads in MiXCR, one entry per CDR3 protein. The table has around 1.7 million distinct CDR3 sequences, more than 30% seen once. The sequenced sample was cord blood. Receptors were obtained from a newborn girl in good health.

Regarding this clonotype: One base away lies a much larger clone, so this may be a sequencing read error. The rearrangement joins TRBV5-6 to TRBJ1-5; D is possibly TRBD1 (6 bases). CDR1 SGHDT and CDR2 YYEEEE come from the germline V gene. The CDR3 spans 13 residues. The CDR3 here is CASSRDNNHPQHF. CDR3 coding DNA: TGTGCCAGCAGCCGGGACAACAATCACCCCCAGCATTTT.

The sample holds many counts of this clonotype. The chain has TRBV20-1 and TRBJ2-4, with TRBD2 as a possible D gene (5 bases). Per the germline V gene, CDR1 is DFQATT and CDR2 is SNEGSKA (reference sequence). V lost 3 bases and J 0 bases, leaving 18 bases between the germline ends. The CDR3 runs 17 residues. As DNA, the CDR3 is TGCAGTGCTAGGCTTATAGGGCGGGTGGTAGCCAAAAACATTCAGTACTTC. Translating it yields CSARLIGRVVAKNIQYF.

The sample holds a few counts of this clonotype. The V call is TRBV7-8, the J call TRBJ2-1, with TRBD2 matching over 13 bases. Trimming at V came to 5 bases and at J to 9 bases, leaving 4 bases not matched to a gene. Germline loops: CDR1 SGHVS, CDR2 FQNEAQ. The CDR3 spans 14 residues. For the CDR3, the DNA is TGTGCCAGCAGCACTAGACTAGCGGGAGGTGAGCAGTTCTTC. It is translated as CASSTRLAGGEQFF. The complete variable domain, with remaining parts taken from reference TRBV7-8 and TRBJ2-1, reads GAGVSQSPRYKVAKRGQDVALRCDPISGHVSLFWYQQALGQGPEFLTYFQNEAQLDKSGLPSDRFFAERPEGSVSTLKIQRTQQEDSAVYLCASSTRLAGGEQFFGPGTRLTVL.

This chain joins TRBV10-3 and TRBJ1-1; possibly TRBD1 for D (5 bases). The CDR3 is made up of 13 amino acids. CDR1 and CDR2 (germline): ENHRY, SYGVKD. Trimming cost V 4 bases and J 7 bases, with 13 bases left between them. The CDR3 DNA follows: TGTGCCATCAGTGTTGGGGTGACAGTTGAAGCTTTCTTT. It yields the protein CAISVGVTVEAFF.

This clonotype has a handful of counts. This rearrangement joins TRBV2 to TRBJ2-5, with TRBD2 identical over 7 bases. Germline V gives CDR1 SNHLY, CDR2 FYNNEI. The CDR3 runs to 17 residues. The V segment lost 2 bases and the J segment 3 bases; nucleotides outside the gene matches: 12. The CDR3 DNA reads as TGTGCCAGCAGTGAATTTGAAACGGGAGGCTGGGAAGAGACCCAGTACTTC. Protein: CASSEFETGGWEETQYF. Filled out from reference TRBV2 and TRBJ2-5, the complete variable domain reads EPEVTQTPSHQVTQMGQEVILRCVPISNHLYFYWYRQILGQKVEFLVSFYNNEISEKSEIFDDQFSVERPDGSNFTLKIRSTKLEDSAMYFCASSEFETGGWEETQYFGPGTRLLVL.

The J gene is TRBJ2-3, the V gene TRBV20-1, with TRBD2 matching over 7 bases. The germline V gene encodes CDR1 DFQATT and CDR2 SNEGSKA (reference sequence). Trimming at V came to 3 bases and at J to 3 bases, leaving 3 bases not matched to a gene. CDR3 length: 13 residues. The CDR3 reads CSARGTTTDTQYF. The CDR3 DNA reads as TGCAGTGCTAGGGGGACTACTACAGATACGCAGTATTTT.

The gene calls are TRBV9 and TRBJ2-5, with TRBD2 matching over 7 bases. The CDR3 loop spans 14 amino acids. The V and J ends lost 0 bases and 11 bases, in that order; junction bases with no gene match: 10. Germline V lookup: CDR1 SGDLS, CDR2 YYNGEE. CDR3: CASSVAGGVNEQYF. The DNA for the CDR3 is TGTGCCAGCAGCGTAGCGGGGGGTGTTAATGAGCAGTACTTC.

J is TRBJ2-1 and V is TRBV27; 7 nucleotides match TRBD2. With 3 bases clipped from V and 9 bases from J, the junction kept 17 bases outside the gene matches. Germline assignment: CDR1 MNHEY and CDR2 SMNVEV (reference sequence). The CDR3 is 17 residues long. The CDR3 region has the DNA TGTGCCAGCAGTTTTTTCACGGGACTACCCCTTCTGGGTGAGCAGTTCTTC. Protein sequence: CASSFFTGLPLLGEQFF.

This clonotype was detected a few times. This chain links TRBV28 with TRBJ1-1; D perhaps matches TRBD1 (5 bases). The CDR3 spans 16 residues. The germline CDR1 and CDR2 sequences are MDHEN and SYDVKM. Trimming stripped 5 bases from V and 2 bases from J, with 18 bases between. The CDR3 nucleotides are TGTGCCAGCAGTCCTCGCGGGGCAGGGCGCAACACTGAAGCTTTCTTT. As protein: CASSPRGAGRNTEAFF.

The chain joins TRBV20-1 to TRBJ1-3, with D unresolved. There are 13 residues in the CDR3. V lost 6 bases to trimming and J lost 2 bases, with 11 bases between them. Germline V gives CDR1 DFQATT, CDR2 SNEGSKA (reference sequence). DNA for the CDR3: TGCAGTGCCTCGGAAGCGGCTGGAAACACCATATATTTT. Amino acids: CSASEAAGNTIYF.

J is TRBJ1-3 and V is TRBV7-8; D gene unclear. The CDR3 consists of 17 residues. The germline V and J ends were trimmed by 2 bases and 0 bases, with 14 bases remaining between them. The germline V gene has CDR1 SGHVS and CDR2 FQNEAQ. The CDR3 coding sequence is TGTGCCAGCAGCTTACCGCGGGATCTCTTCTCTGGAAACACCATATATTTT. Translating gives CASSLPRDLFSGNTIYF.

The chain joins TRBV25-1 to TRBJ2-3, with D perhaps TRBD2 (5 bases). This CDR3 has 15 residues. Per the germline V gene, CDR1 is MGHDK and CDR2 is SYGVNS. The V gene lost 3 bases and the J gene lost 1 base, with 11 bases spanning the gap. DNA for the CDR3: TGTGCCAGCAGTGAGAGTAGCGAGCGCACAGATACGCAGTATTTT. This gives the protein CASSESSERTDTQYF.

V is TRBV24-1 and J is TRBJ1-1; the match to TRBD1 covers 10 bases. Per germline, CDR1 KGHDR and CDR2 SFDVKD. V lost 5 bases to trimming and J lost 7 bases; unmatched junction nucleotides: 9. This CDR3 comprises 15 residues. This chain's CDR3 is CATSVPTGTGVEAFF. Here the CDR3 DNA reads TGTGCCACCAGTGTCCCTACCGGGACAGGGGTTGAAGCTTTCTTT.

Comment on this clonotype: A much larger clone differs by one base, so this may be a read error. The CDR3 DNA follows: TGTGCCAGCAGCAAAGGGACAGGGAACACTGAAGCTTACTTT. Protein product: CASSKGTGNTEAYF. This sequence joins TRBV21-1 and TRBJ1-1; the table's D call, TRBD1, has no DNA check behind it. TRBV21-1 counts as a pseudogene. This CDR3 region has 14 residues.

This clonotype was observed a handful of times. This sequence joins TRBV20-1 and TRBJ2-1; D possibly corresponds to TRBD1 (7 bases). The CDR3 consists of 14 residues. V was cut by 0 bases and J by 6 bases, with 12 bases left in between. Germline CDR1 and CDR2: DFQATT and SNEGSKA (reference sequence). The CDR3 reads CSARDHQGGNEQFF. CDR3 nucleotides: TGCAGTGCTAGAGATCACCAGGGGGGCAATGAGCAGTTCTTC.

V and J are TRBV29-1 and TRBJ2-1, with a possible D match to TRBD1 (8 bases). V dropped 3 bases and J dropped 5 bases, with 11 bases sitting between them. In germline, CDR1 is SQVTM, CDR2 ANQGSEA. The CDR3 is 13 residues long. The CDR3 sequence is CSVDTGGDNEQFF. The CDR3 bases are TGCAGCGTTGATACAGGGGGGGACAATGAGCAGTTCTTC.

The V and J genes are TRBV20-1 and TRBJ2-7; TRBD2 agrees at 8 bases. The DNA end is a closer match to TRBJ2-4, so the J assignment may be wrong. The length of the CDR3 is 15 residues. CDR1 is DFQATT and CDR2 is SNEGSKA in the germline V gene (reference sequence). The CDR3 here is CSAPSGSRGKNIQYF. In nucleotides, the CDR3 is TGCAGTGCCCCCAGCGGGAGTCGTGGCAAAAACATTCAGTACTTC.

CDR3 DNA sequence: TGTGCCAGCAGTTACCTGGGGGCCTGGGTTATCAGCAATCAGCCCCAGCATTTT. Translation gives CASSYLGAWVISNQPQHF. This chain links TRBV6-2 or TRBV6-3 with TRBJ1-5, with D possibly TRBD1 on 6 matching bases. The germline V gene encodes CDR1 MNHEY and CDR2 SVGEGT. V was trimmed by 2 bases and J by 1 base, leaving 18 bases between them. This CDR3 spans 18 amino acids.

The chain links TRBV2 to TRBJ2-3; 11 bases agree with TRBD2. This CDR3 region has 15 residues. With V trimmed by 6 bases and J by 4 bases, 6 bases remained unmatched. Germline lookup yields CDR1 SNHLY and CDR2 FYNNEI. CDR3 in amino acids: CASRLAGVRADTQYF. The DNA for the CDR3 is TGTGCCAGCAGACTAGCGGGAGTGAGGGCAGATACGCAGTATTTT.

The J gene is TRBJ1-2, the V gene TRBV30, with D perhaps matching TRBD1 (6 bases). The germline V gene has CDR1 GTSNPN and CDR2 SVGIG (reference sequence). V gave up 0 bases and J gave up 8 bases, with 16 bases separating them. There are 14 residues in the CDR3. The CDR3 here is CAWSVLTGPSGYTF. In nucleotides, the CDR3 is TGTGCCTGGAGTGTACTGACAGGTCCTTCGGGCTACACCTTC.

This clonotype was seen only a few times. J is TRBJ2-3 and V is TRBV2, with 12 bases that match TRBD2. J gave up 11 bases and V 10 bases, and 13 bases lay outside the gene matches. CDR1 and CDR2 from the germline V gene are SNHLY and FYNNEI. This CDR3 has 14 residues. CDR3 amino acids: CATGTSGPKGVQYF. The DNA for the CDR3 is TGTGCCACCGGGACTAGCGGGCCCAAAGGGGTGCAGTATTTT.

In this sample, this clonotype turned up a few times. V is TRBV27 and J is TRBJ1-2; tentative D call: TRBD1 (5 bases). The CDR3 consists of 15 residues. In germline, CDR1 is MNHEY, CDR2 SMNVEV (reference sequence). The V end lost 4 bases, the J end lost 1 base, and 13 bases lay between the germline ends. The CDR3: CASSSLGRLNYGYTF. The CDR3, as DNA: TGTGCCAGCAGTTCCCTGGGACGGCTTAACTATGGCTACACCTTC.

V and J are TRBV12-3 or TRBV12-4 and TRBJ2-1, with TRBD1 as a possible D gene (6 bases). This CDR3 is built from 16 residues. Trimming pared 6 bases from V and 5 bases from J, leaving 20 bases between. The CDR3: CASRPTLQGSHNEQFF. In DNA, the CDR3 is TGTGCCAGCAGACCCACCCTGCAGGGGTCACACAATGAGCAGTTCTTC.

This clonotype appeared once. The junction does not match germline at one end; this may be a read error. This CDR3 is CATTGGSNQPQHF. The CDR3, as DNA: TGTGCCACCACAGGGGGTAGCAATCAGCCACAGCATTTT. The V call is TRBV24-1, the J call TRBJ1-5, with 7 bases fitting TRBD1. Per the germline V gene, CDR1 is KGHDR and CDR2 is SFDVKD. The CDR3 is 13 residues long.

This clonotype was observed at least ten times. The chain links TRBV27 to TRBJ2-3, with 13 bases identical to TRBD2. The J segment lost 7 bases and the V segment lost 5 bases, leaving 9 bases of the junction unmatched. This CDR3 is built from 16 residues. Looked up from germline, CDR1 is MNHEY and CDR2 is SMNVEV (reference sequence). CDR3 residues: CASSGRLAGGMYTQYF. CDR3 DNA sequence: TGTGCCAGCAGTGGAAGACTAGCGGGAGGAATGTATACGCAGTATTTT.

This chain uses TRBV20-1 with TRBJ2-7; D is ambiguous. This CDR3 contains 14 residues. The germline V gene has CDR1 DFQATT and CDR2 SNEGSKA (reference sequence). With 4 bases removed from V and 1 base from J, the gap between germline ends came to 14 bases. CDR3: CSANALAASYEQYF. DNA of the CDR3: TGCAGTGCTAATGCTCTGGCGGCTTCCTACGAGCAGTACTTC.